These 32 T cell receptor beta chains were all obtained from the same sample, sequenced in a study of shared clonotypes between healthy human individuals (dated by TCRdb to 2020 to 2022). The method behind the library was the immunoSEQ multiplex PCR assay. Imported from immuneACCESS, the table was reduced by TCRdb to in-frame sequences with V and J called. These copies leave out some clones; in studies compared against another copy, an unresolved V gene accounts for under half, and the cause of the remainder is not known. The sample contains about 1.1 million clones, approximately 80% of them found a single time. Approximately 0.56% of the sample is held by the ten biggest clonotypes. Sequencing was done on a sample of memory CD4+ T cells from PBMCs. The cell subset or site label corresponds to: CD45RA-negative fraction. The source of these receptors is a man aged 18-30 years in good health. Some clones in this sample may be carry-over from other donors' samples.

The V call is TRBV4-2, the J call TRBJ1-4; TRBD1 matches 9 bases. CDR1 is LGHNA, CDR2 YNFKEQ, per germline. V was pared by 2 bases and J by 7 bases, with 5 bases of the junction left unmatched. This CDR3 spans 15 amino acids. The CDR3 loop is CASSQTGQGGEKLFF. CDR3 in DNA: TGTGCCAGCAGCCAAACGGGACAGGGAGGTGAAAAACTGTTTTTT.

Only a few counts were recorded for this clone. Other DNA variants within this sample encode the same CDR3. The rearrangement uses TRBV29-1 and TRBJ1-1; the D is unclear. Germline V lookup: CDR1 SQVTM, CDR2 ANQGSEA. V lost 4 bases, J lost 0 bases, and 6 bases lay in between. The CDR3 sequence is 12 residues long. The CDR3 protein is CSVGRMNTEAFF. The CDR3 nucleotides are TGCAGCGTTGGGCGGATGAACACTGAAGCTTTCTTT.

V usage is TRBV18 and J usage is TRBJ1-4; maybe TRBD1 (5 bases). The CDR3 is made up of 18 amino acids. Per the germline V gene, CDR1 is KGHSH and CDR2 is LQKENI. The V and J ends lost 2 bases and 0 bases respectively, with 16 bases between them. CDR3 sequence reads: CASSPNQRGESTNEKLFF. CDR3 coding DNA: TGTGCCAGCTCACCAAATCAAAGGGGCGAATCAACTAATGAAAAACTGTTTTTT.

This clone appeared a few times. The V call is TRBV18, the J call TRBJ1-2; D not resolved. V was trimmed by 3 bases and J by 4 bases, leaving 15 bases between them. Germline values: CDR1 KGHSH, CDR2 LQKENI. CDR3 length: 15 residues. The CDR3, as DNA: TGTGCCAGCTCACCCCAACGGGTTGGTGGCTATGGCTACACCTTC. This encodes CASSPQRVGGYGYTF.

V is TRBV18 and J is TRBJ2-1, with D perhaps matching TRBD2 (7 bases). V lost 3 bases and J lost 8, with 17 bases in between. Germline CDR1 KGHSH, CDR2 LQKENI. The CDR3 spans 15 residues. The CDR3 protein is CASSPGHRGAYEQFF. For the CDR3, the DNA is TGTGCCAGCTCACCGGGACATCGGGGGGCCTATGAGCAGTTCTTC.

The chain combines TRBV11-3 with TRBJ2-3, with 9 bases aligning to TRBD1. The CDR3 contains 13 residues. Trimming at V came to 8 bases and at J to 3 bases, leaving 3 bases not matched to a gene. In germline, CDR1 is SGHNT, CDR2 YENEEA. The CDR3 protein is CASGDRVTDTQYF. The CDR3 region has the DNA TGTGCCAGCGGGGACAGGGTGACAGATACGCAGTATTTT.

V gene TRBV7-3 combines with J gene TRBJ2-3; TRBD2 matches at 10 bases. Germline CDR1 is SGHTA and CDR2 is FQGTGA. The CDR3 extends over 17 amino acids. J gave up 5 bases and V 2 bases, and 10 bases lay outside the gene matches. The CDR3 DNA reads TGTGCCAGCAGCTTAGGGCCCCCAGCGGGAGGGATAGATACGCAGTATTTT. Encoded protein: CASSLGPPAGGIDTQYF.

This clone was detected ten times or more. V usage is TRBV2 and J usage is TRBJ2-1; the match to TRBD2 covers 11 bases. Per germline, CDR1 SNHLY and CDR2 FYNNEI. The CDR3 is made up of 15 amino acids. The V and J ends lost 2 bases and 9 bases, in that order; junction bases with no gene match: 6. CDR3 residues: CASSELASGRREQFF. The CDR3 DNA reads TGTGCCAGCAGTGAATTGGCTAGCGGGAGGCGTGAGCAGTTCTTC. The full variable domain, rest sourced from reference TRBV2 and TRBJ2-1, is EPEVTQTPSHQVTQMGQEVILRCVPISNHLYFYWYRQILGQKVEFLVSFYNNEISEKSEIFDDQFSVERPDGSNFTLKIRSTKLEDSAMYFCASSELASGRREQFFGPGTRLTVL.

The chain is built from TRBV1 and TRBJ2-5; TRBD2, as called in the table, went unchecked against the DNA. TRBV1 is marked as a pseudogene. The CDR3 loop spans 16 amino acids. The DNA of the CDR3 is TGCACCAGCAGCCATGGGGAGACCGCGGTAAGTGAGACCCAGTACTTC. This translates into CTSSHGETAVSETQYF.

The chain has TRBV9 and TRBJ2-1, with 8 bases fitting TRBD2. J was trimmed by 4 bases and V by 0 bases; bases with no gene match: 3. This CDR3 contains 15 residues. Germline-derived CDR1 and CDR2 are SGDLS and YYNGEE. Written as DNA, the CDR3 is TGTGCCAGCAGCGTAGCCGGGAGGGATTACAATGAGCAGTTCTTC. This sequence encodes CASSVAGRDYNEQFF.

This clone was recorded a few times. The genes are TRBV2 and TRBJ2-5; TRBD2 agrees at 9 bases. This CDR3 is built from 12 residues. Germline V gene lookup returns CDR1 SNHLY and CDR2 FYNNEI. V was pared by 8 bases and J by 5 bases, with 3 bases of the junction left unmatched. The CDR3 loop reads CASGTSRETQYF. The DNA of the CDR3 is TGTGCCAGCGGGACTAGCCGGGAGACCCAGTACTTC.

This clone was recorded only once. The CDR3 nucleotides are TGTGCCAGCAGCTCAAGTCTTACGGGCGCTTTGAGGGGCTACACCTTC. Its translation is CASSSSLTGALRGYTF. The chain links TRBV7-2 to TRBJ1-2; D unclear. Per the germline V gene, CDR1 is SGHTA and CDR2 is FQGNSA. The V and J ends lost 4 bases and 8 bases respectively, with 23 bases between them. The CDR3 consists of 16 residues.

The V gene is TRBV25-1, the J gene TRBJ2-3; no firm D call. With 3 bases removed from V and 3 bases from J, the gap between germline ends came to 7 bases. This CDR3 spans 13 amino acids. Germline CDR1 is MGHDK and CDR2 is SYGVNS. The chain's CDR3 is CASSDWSTDTQYF. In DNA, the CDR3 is TGTGCCAGCAGTGATTGGAGTACAGATACGCAGTATTTT.

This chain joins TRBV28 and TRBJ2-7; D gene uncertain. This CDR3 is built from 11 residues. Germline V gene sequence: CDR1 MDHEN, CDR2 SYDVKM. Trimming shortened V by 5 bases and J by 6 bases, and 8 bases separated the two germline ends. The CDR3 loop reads CASSPLSEQYF. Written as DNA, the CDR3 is TGTGCCAGCAGTCCCTTGTCCGAGCAGTACTTC.

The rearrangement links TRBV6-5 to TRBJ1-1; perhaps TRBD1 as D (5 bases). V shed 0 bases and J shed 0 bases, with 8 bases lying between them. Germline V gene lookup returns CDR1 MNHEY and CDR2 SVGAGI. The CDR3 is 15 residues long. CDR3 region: CASSYSWDLNTEAFF. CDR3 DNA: TGTGCCAGCAGTTACTCTTGGGACTTGAACACTGAAGCTTTCTTT.

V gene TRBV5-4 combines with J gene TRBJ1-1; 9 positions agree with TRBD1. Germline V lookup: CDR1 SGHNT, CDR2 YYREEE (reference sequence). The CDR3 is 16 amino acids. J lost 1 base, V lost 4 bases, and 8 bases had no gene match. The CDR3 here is CASSPQLGQGNTEAFF. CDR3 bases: TGTGCCAGCAGCCCACAGCTGGGACAGGGGAACACTGAAGCTTTCTTT.

This CDR3 is CASSDFWRTEAFF. The CDR3 DNA is TGTGCCAGCAGCGACTTTTGGAGAACTGAAGCTTTCTTT. The chain carries TRBV11-2 and TRBJ1-1, with unresolved D. V lost 5 bases and J lost 5, with 12 bases in between. Looked up from germline, CDR1 is SGHAT and CDR2 is FQNNGV. This CDR3 comprises 13 residues.

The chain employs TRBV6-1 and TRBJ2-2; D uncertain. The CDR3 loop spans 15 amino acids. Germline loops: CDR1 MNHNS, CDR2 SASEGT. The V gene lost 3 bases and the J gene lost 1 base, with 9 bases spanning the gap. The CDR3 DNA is TGTGCCAGCAGTGAGGTGGCTCGGAACACCGGGGAGCTGTTTTTT. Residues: CASSEVARNTGELFF.

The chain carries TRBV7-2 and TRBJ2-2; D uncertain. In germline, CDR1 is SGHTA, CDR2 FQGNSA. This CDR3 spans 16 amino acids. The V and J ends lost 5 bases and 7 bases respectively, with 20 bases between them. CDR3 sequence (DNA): TGTGCCAGCAGCCCCCCCCGGTTATCCGGAATCGGGGAGCTGTTTTTT. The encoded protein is CASSPPRLSGIGELFF.

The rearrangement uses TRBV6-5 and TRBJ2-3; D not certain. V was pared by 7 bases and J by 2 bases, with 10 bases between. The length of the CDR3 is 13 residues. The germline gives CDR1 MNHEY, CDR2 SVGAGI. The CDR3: CASTHWDTDTQYF. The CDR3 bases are TGTGCCAGCACCCACTGGGACACAGATACGCAGTATTTT.

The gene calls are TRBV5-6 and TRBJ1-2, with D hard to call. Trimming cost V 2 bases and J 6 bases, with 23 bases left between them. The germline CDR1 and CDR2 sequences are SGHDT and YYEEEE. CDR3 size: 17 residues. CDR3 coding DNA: TGTGCCAGCAGCTTCGGACGGTCTTCTGCCGTTAGGGATGGCTACACCTTC. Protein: CASSFGRSSAVRDGYTF.

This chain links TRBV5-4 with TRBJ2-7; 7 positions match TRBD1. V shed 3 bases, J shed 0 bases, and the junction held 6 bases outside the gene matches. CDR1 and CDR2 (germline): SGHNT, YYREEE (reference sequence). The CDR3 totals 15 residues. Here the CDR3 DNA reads TGTGCCAGCAGCTGGGGGACAGAGAGCTCCTACGAGCAGTACTTC. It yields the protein CASSWGTESSYEQYF.

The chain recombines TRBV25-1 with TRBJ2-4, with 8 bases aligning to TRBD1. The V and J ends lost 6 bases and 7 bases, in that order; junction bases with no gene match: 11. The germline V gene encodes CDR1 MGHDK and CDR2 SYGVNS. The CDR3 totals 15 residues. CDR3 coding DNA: TGTGCCAGCAGCGATCCCGGACAGGGAACGAACATTCAGTACTTC. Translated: CASSDPGQGTNIQYF.

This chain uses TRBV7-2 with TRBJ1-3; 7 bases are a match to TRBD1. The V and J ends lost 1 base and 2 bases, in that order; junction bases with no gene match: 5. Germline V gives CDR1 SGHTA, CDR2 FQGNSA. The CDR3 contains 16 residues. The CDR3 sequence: CASSLVGQRTGNTIYF. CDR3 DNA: TGTGCCAGCAGCTTAGTGGGACAGAGGACTGGAAACACCATATATTTT.

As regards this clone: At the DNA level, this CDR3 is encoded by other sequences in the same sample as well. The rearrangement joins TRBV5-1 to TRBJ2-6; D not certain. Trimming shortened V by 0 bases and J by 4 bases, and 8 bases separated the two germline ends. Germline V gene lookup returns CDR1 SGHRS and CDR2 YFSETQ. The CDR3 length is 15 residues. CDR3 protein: CASSLGGSGANVLTF. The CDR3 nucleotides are TGCGCCAGCAGCTTGGGAGGCTCCGGGGCCAACGTCCTGACTTTC.

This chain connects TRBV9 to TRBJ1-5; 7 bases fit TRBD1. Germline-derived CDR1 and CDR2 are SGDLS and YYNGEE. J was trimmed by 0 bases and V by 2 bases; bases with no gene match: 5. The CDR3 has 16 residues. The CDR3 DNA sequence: TGTGCCAGCAGCGTCGGGACAGCCGATAGCAATCAGCCCCAGCATTTT. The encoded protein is CASSVGTADSNQPQHF.

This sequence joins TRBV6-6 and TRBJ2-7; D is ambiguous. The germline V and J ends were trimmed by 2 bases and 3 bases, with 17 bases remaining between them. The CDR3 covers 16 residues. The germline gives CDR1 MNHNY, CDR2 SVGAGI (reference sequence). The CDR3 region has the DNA TGTGCCAGCAGTTACCCAGGAAACTCTCGGGTCTACGAGCAGTACTTC. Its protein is CASSYPGNSRVYEQYF.

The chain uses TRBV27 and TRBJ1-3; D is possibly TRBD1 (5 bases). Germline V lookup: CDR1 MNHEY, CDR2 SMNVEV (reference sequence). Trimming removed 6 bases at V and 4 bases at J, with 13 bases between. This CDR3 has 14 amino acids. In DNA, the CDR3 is TGTGCCAGCAGCCCCACGGGGCAGGGAAACACCATATATTTT. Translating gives CASSPTGQGNTIYF.

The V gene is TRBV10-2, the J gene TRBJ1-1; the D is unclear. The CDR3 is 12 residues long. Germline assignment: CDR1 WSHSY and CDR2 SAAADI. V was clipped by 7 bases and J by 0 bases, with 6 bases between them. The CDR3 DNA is TGCGCCAGCATGAAGGTGAACACTGAAGCTTTCTTT. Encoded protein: CASMKVNTEAFF.

The CDR3 protein is CASSPRQASDTEAFF. As DNA, the CDR3 is TGTGCCAGCTCACCCAGACAGGCTTCAGACACTGAAGCTTTCTTT. The chain couples TRBV18 to TRBJ1-1; D is possibly TRBD1 (6 bases). Trimming removed 3 bases from V and 3 bases from J, with 14 bases in between. The germline V gene encodes CDR1 KGHSH and CDR2 LQKENI. This CDR3 spans 15 amino acids.

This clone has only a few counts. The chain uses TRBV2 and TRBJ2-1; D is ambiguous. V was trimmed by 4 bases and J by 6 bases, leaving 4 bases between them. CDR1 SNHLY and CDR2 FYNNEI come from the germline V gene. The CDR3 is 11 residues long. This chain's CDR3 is CASSVVNEQFF. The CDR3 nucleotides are TGTGCCAGCAGTGTGGTCAATGAGCAGTTCTTC.

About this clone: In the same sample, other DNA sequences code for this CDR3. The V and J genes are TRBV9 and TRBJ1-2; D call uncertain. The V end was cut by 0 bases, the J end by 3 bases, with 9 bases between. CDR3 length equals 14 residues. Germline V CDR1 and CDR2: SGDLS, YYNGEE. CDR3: CASSVGTGDYGYTF. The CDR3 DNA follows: TGTGCCAGCAGCGTAGGGACCGGGGACTATGGCTACACCTTC.